This T cell receptor (beta chain) was recovered during a study of blood T cell repertoires in COVID-19. Across the whole study: The United States, Italy and Spain provided the acute and convalescent COVID-19 samples. Nucleic acid was either cDNA or gDNA, and it came from T cells, B-cell-depleted T cells, or PBMCs.

Profiling relied on immunoSEQ multiplex PCR, and the TCRdb table lists in-frame clones only, not all of them. The sample records about 240,000 clones, more than 75% being singletons. The germline V gene encodes CDR1 MNHEY and CDR2 SMNVEV (reference sequence). The CDR3 has 13 amino acids. Trimming removed 6 bases from V and 6 bases from J, with 12 bases in between. The source material was peripheral blood. This TCR derives from a woman aged 25 to 39 who had recovered from COVID-19. The chain recombines TRBV27 with TRBJ2-1; possibly TRBD1 for D (6 bases). CDR3 DNA sequence: TGTGCCAGCAGACAGGGCCGTTTCAATGAGCAGTTCTTC. Protein: CASRQGRFNEQFF.